This entry lists 28 T cell receptor beta chains sequenced from one sample in a study of blood T cell repertoires in COVID-19 (dated by TCRdb to the early 2020s). Libraries came from the immunoSEQ multiplex PCR assay. The source is immuneACCESS, and TCRdb retained only in-frame sequences with V and J called. Part of the clones is not carried over; for the studies checked, unresolved V genes explain less than half of this, and the remainder is unexplained. This sample comprises over 200,000 clones, under 90% of them detected only once. The ten largest clones take up 3.5% to 4% of the sample. The source material was PBMCs or T cells enriched from blood (not recorded which). The receptors were gathered from a woman aged 25 to 39 with acute COVID-19.

This clone was seen a single time. This chain uses TRBV15 with TRBJ1-2; 7 nucleotides match TRBD1. Looked up from germline, CDR1 is LNHNV and CDR2 is YYDKDF (reference sequence). The CDR3 covers 13 residues. The V gene end was trimmed by 6 bases and the J gene end by 5 bases; junction bases not matched to a gene: 6. The CDR3 DNA reads TGTGCCACCAGTCCCGAGGGACAGTATGGCTACACCTTC. It yields the protein CATSPEGQYGYTF.

The V call is TRBV7-2, the J call TRBJ1-3; D gene uncertain. V was cut by 1 base and J by 0 bases, with 10 bases left in between. Per germline, CDR1 SGHTA and CDR2 FQGNSA. CDR3 size: 16 residues. CDR3 in DNA: TGTGCCAGCAGCTTAGAAGGGCGGGGCTCTGGAAACACCATATATTTT. It yields the protein CASSLEGRGSGNTIYF.

This chain uses TRBV19 with TRBJ2-3; TRBD2 is a possible D gene (5 bases). The CDR3 loop spans 17 amino acids. Germline values: CDR1 LNHDA, CDR2 SQIVND (reference sequence). Trimming removed 5 bases from V and 6 bases from J, with 24 bases in between. The CDR3 here is CASSSSPTSVGADTQYF. The CDR3 DNA reads as TGTGCCAGTAGTTCATCCCCAACTAGTGTGGGTGCGGATACGCAGTATTTT.

The V gene is TRBV7-9, the J gene TRBJ2-1; no clear D. The CDR3 extends over 14 amino acids. Deletions cut 0 bases from V and 0 bases from J, with 3 bases between. Germline CDR1 is SEHNR and CDR2 is FQNEAQ (reference sequence). The CDR3, as DNA: TGTGCCAGCAGCTTAGCTAGCTCCTACAATGAGCAGTTCTTC. Translated, it gives CASSLASSYNEQFF.

This clone occurred once. The J gene is TRBJ1-5, the V gene TRBV7-8; perhaps TRBD1 as D (6 bases). Trimming cost V 5 bases and J 0 bases, with 17 bases left between them. Germline CDR1 is SGHVS and CDR2 is FQNEAQ. The CDR3 length is 17 residues. The CDR3 coding sequence is TGTGCCAGCAGCCTCTCCGGGACACTTTATAGCAATCAGCCCCAGCATTTT. Its protein is CASSLSGTLYSNQPQHF.

This chain links TRBV6-6 with TRBJ1-5; D unresolved. The CDR3 is 15 residues long. The germline CDR1 and CDR2 sequences are MNHNY and SVGAGI (reference sequence). V dropped 0 bases and J dropped 3 bases, with 9 bases sitting between them. The CDR3 coding sequence is TGTGCCAGCAGTTACTCGATCAGGCCCAATCAGCCCCAGCATTTT. This gives the protein CASSYSIRPNQPQHF.

The rearrangement uses TRBV3-1 (or the pseudogene TRBV3-2) and TRBJ1-1; possibly TRBD1 for D (5 bases). The CDR3 covers 14 residues. Looked up from germline, CDR1 is LGHDT and CDR2 is YNNKEL (reference sequence). The V gene lost 1 base and the J gene lost 5 bases, with 11 bases spanning the gap. CDR3 residues: CASSQVFQGTEAFF. The CDR3 region has the DNA TGTGCCAGCAGCCAAGTGTTTCAGGGAACTGAAGCTTTCTTT.

The chain uses TRBV15 and TRBJ2-2, with D possibly matching TRBD1 (6 bases). The length of the CDR3 is 16 residues. The germline CDR1 and CDR2 sequences are LNHNV and YYDKDF (reference sequence). Trimming stripped 6 bases from V and 0 bases from J, with 14 bases between. The DNA for the CDR3 is TGTGCCACCAGGGATTACAGGGTCGCGAACACCGGGGAGCTGTTTTTT. Translation gives CATRDYRVANTGELFF.

The chain combines TRBV19 with TRBJ2-2; possibly TRBD1 for D (6 bases). Germline V lookup: CDR1 LNHDA, CDR2 SQIVND (reference sequence). V was clipped by 8 bases and J by 5 bases, with 18 bases between them. The CDR3 sequence is 15 residues long. The CDR3: CASLQGTVRTGELFF. The CDR3 coding sequence is TGTGCCAGTCTGCAGGGGACGGTTCGGACCGGGGAGCTGTTTTTT. The full variable domain, in which reference TRBV19 and TRBJ2-2 provide the parts outside the CDR3, is DGGITQSPKYLFRKEGQNVTLSCEQNLNHDAMYWYRQDPGQGLRLIYYSQIVNDFQKGDIAEGYSVSREKKESFPLTVTSAQKNPTAFYLCASLQGTVRTGELFFGEGSRLTVL.

J is TRBJ2-7 and V is TRBV7-2; 9 bases align to TRBD1. The CDR3 covers 14 residues. Germline V gene data show CDR1 as SGHTA and CDR2 as FQGNSA. Losses at the gene ends were 4 bases for V and 3 bases for J; bases not matched to a gene: 4. DNA of the CDR3: TGTGCCAGCAGCTCGAGGGGACAGGGCTACGAGCAGTACTTC. Protein product: CASSSRGQGYEQYF. The full variable domain, in which reference TRBV7-2 and TRBJ2-7 provide the parts outside the CDR3, is GAGVSQSPSNKVTEKGKDVELRCDPISGHTALYWYRQSLGQGLEFLIYFQGNSAPDKSGLPSDRFSAERTGGSVSTLTIQRTQQEDSAVYLCASSSRGQGYEQYFGPGTRLTVT.

CDR3 in DNA: TGTGCCAGTAGTCGGACAGGGGACCAGCCCCAGCATTTT. Its protein product is CASSRTGDQPQHF. The chain employs TRBV19 and TRBJ1-5; 9 bases are shared with TRBD1. The junction had 3 bases not matched to a gene; V was cut back by 5 bases and J by 7 bases. The CDR3 totals 13 residues. The germline V gene has CDR1 LNHDA and CDR2 SQIVND (reference sequence).

The chain uses TRBV19 and TRBJ1-2; TRBD1 is a possible D gene (5 bases). The V gene's germline CDR1 is LNHDA and CDR2 SQIVND (reference sequence). The CDR3 is 15 residues long. V shed 7 bases and J shed 5 bases, with 20 bases lying between them. In DNA form, the CDR3 reads TGTGCCAGTACCCCGCGGGGGGGAGATGAATATGGCTACACCTTC. Translating it yields CASTPRGGDEYGYTF.

Only one count was recorded for this clone. The chain's CDR3 is CAWSVGDGYTF. CDR3 nucleotide sequence: TGTGCCTGGAGTGTAGGGGATGGCTACACCTTC. The chain has TRBV30 and TRBJ1-2; D is possibly TRBD1 (5 bases). V was clipped by 0 bases and J by 6 bases, with 5 bases between them. From germline, CDR1 is GTSNPN and CDR2 SVGIG (reference sequence). This CDR3 has 11 amino acids.

CDR3 protein: CASSPTESNYGYTF. The CDR3 region has the DNA TGTGCCAGCAGCCCCACGGAGTCTAACTATGGCTACACCTTC. V gene TRBV6-6 combines with J gene TRBJ1-2; D remains ambiguous. Per the germline V gene, CDR1 is MNHNY and CDR2 is SVGAGI (reference sequence). V was trimmed by 6 bases and J by 0 bases, leaving 11 bases between them. The CDR3 totals 14 residues.

The rearrangement uses TRBV25-1 and TRBJ1-2; TRBD1 matches at 7 bases. J lost 1 base, V lost 6 bases, and 5 bases had no gene match. Looked up from germline, CDR1 is MGHDK and CDR2 is SYGVNS. CDR3 length: 14 amino acids. The CDR3 sequence is CASSQGDFNYGYTF. The CDR3 nucleotides read TGTGCCAGCAGCCAGGGGGATTTTAACTATGGCTACACCTTC.

The chain couples TRBV25-1 to TRBJ1-6; D is possibly TRBD1 (5 bases). The CDR3 extends over 15 amino acids. The germline V gene has CDR1 MGHDK and CDR2 SYGVNS. V was clipped by 1 base and J by 8 bases, with 12 bases between them. Here the CDR3 reads CASSESRGVDSPLHF. The CDR3 region has the DNA TGTGCCAGCAGTGAATCTCGGGGGGTTGATTCACCCCTCCACTTT.

The V and J genes are TRBV7-8 and TRBJ1-2; TRBD1 matches 8 bases. The length of the CDR3 is 16 residues. CDR1 is SGHVS, CDR2 FQNEAQ, per germline. V lost 0 bases, J lost 5 bases, and 8 bases stayed unmatched. CDR3 sequence reads: CASSLAGQEGMYGYTF. As DNA, the CDR3 is TGTGCCAGCAGCTTAGCGGGACAGGAAGGGATGTATGGCTACACCTTC.

The CDR3 coding sequence is TGTGCCATCAGTGAGTCGGAGCCTTTCCAAGAGACCCAGTACTTC. This translates into CAISESEPFQETQYF. This chain connects TRBV10-3 to TRBJ2-5; D unresolved. V was shortened by 0 bases and J by 1 base, with 9 bases between the two germline ends. The CDR3 sequence is 15 residues long. Germline values: CDR1 ENHRY, CDR2 SYGVKD.

The chain uses TRBV20-1 and TRBJ1-6, with D perhaps TRBD1 (5 bases). With 3 bases removed from V and 13 bases from J, the gap between germline ends came to 10 bases. Germline values: CDR1 DFQATT, CDR2 SNEGSKA (reference sequence). This CDR3 spans 11 amino acids. CDR3 bases: TGCAGTGCTAGCCCCGGGGGGCCCCTCCACTTT. Translation gives CSASPGGPLHF.

The V and J genes are TRBV6-5 and TRBJ2-1, with TRBD1 matching over 11 bases. The CDR3 is made up of 14 amino acids. Germline V gene data show CDR1 as MNHEY and CDR2 as SVGAGI. V lost 10 bases and J lost 5; bases outside the gene matches: 7. CDR3 coding DNA: TGTGCCACTGGACAGGGGGCGCAGGACAATGAGCAGTTCTTC. Protein: CATGQGAQDNEQFF.

The chain carries TRBV28 and TRBJ2-1; tentative D call: TRBD1 (6 bases). Germline assignment: CDR1 MDHEN and CDR2 SYDVKM. This CDR3 has 13 amino acids. The V gene lost 2 bases and the J gene lost 9 bases, with 11 bases spanning the gap. The CDR3 sequence: CASSLHGQPEQFF. The DNA of the CDR3 is TGTGCCAGCAGTTTACACGGACAGCCTGAGCAGTTCTTC.

CDR3 residues: CASSTPTEGLGPLHF. The CDR3 DNA sequence: TGTGCCAGCAGCACCCCCACGGAGGGATTAGGACCCCTCCACTTT. The rearrangement links TRBV5-4 to TRBJ1-6; D is uncertain. Germline values: CDR1 SGHNT, CDR2 YYREEE (reference sequence). The V end was cut by 4 bases, the J end by 12 bases, with 20 bases between. This CDR3 spans 15 amino acids.

The V and J genes are TRBV7-8 and TRBJ2-7; 10 nucleotides match TRBD1. This CDR3 region has 15 residues. Germline V gene data show CDR1 as SGHVS and CDR2 as FQNEAQ. V was pared by 2 bases and J by 5 bases, with 6 bases of the junction left unmatched. CDR3 nucleotide sequence: TGTGCCAGCAGCTTATCCGGGACAGGGGCTCACGAGCAGTACTTC. Translated, it gives CASSLSGTGAHEQYF.

The rearrangement joins TRBV11-2 to TRBJ1-6, with a weak D call TRBD1 (5 bases). The germline CDR1 and CDR2 sequences are SGHAT and FQNNGV. This CDR3 contains 12 residues. The ends were cut back, 8 bases at V and 8 bases at J, with 10 bases in the middle. This CDR3 is CASSRGDSPLHF. The CDR3 bases are TGTGCCAGCTCCCGGGGGGATTCACCCCTCCACTTT.

V usage is TRBV6-5 and J usage is TRBJ2-7, with TRBD1 matching 7 bases. V lost 5 bases to trimming and J lost 2 bases; unmatched junction nucleotides: 9. Per the germline V gene, CDR1 is MNHEY and CDR2 is SVGAGI. The CDR3 consists of 15 residues. Written as DNA, the CDR3 is TGTGCCAGCAGTCAAACAGGGGAAGCAACCTACGAGCAGTACTTC. Amino acids: CASSQTGEATYEQYF.

There are a few counts of this clone. V is TRBV28 and J is TRBJ1-1; tentative D call: TRBD1 (5 bases). Germline V lookup: CDR1 MDHEN, CDR2 SYDVKM. The V end was cut by 4 bases, the J end by 5 bases, with 11 bases between. The length of the CDR3 is 13 residues. CDR3 loop: CASSSGHGTEAFF. The DNA of the CDR3 is TGTGCCAGCAGTTCTGGACACGGGACTGAAGCTTTCTTT.

This clone was seen only once. The gene calls are TRBV19 and TRBJ1-2; tentatively, D is TRBD1 (5 bases). The V and J ends lost 0 bases and 2 bases respectively, with 13 bases between them. The CDR3 is 16 residues long. Looked up from germline, CDR1 is LNHDA and CDR2 is SQIVND (reference sequence). For the CDR3, the DNA is TGTGCCAGTAGTATAGATAGACAGCTCCCCAACTATGGCTACACCTTC. Amino acids: CASSIDRQLPNYGYTF.

This chain uses TRBV5-4 with TRBJ2-2; D perhaps matches TRBD1 (5 bases). Trimming stripped 0 bases from V and 1 base from J, with 10 bases between. The germline CDR1 and CDR2 sequences are SGHNT and YYREEE (reference sequence). The CDR3 runs to 16 residues. The CDR3 region is CASSLALGQNTGELFF. The DNA for the CDR3 is TGTGCCAGCAGCTTGGCCCTCGGACAGAACACCGGGGAGCTGTTTTTT.